The 14 T cell receptor beta chains below all came from one sample that was sequenced in a study of T-cell memory formation after mild COVID-19. TCRdb recomputed calls from the 5' RACE reads with MiXCR, one row per CDR3 protein. The table records nearly 110,000 distinct CDR3 sequences, around 14% of them present only once. The sample taken for sequencing was PBMCs or a T cell subset sorted from them (not recorded which). The receptors stem from a man younger than 35 who had mild COVID-19 (a few samples of this study predate the infection). Cell type and time point are not known.

This chain joins TRBV4-3 and TRBJ1-2; tentative D call: TRBD1 (6 bases). CDR1 and CDR2 from the germline V gene are LGHNA and YSLEER. The V end was cut by 1 base, the J end by 6 bases, with 15 bases between. The CDR3 contains 15 residues. CDR3 sequence reads: CASSQGVFQGHGYTF. DNA for the CDR3: TGCGCCAGCAGCCAAGGGGTCTTCCAGGGGCATGGCTACACCTTC.

This chain connects TRBV7-9 to TRBJ2-6; D is possibly TRBD1 (5 bases). V was shortened by 4 bases and J by 4 bases, with 11 bases between the two germline ends. Germline assignment: CDR1 SEHNR and CDR2 FQNEAQ (reference sequence). The CDR3 consists of 15 residues. The DNA for the CDR3 is TGTGCCAGCAGCTCCAGGGCTATCGGGGCCAACGTCCTGACTTTC. Its translation: CASSSRAIGANVLTF.

This clonotype was picked up many times. The chain couples TRBV28 to TRBJ2-5; possible D gene TRBD2, 5 bases. The CDR3 runs to 14 residues. Germline assignment: CDR1 MDHEN and CDR2 SYDVKM. V was clipped by 6 bases and J by 5 bases, with 16 bases between them. CDR3 nucleotides: TGTGCCAGCAGCCCCACATCCCCGGGGGAGACCCAGTACTTC. Translation gives CASSPTSPGETQYF.

This clonotype appeared a few times. V usage is TRBV5-4 and J usage is TRBJ2-1, with D unclear. The CDR3 is made up of 12 amino acids. V lost 0 bases, J lost 10 bases, and 8 bases lay in between. Germline assignment: CDR1 SGHNT and CDR2 YYREEE (reference sequence). CDR3 sequence (DNA): TGTGCCAGCAGCTTGGGGAGCAGGGAGCAGTTCTTC. Translation gives CASSLGSREQFF.

This clonotype turned up a few times. This sequence joins TRBV7-2 and TRBJ2-3, with 8 bases fitting TRBD2. CDR1 and CDR2 from the germline V gene are SGHTA and FQGNSA. The ends lost 5 bases at V and 3 bases at J; junction bases unmatched: 10. The CDR3 loop spans 16 amino acids. The CDR3 DNA follows: TGTGCCAGCAGCACCCTACTAGCGGCGGTGACAGATACGCAGTATTTT. This sequence encodes CASSTLLAAVTDTQYF.

This clonotype was picked up a small number of times. The chain joins TRBV5-5 to TRBJ1-6; maybe TRBD1 (6 bases). The CDR3 spans 14 residues. Germline CDR1 and CDR2: SGHKS and YYEKEE (reference sequence). Trimming removed 3 bases from V and 10 bases from J, with 14 bases in between. CDR3 bases: TGTGCCAGCAGCTCAGAGGGGGTAGGGTCACCCCTCCACTTT. Encoded protein: CASSSEGVGSPLHF.

The chain uses TRBV13 and TRBJ2-7; 7 nucleotides agree with TRBD2. There are 13 residues in the CDR3. V was clipped by 4 bases and J by 3 bases; unmatched bases: 3. Germline V gives CDR1 PRHDT, CDR2 FYEKMQ (reference sequence). The CDR3: CASSWRGNYEQYF. The CDR3 DNA follows: TGTGCCAGCAGCTGGCGGGGGAACTACGAGCAGTACTTC.

A few counts support this clonotype. The rearrangement uses TRBV7-2 and TRBJ2-2; possibly TRBD1 or TRBD2 for D (5 bases each). The CDR3 is 12 amino acids. Trimming took 8 bases from V and 6 from J, leaving 10 bases between them. CDR1 is SGHTA and CDR2 is FQGNSA in the germline V gene. CDR3 amino acids: CASGGHPGELFF. Written as DNA, the CDR3 is TGTGCCAGCGGAGGACACCCCGGGGAGCTGTTTTTT.

There are many counts of this clonotype. The chain carries TRBV4-2 and TRBJ2-3, with TRBD2 as a possible D gene (5 bases). There are 14 residues in the CDR3. Germline CDR1 LGHNA, CDR2 YNFKEQ. Between the trimmed V and J ends, which lost 4 bases and 6 bases, there was a span of 14 bases. The CDR3, as DNA: TGTGCCAGCAGCCCCCGGCCGGGGTTCGATACGCAGTATTTT. Translated: CASSPRPGFDTQYF.

This clonotype was detected a few times. V usage is TRBV6-5 and J usage is TRBJ1-1, with D unresolved. V was cut by 0 bases and J by 1 base, with 3 bases left in between. Germline V gene sequence: CDR1 MNHEY, CDR2 SVGAGI. The CDR3 consists of 13 residues. The CDR3 is CASSYSRNTEAFF. CDR3 DNA sequence: TGTGCCAGCAGTTACTCCAGGAACACTGAAGCTTTCTTT.

This clonotype was seen more than once but under ten times. This chain connects TRBV27 to TRBJ1-5; D is perhaps TRBD1 (5 bases). The germline CDR1 and CDR2 sequences are MNHEY and SMNVEV (reference sequence). The CDR3 consists of 15 residues. Deletions cut 4 bases from V and 7 bases from J, with 17 bases between. The CDR3 here is CASSSRDSRDQPQHF. The CDR3 region has the DNA TGTGCCAGCAGTTCCCGGGACTCACGGGACCAGCCCCAGCATTTT.

This clonotype was recorded a few times. This chain connects TRBV29-1 to TRBJ2-7; tentatively, D is TRBD2 (5 bases). V dropped 2 bases and J dropped 6 bases, with 11 bases sitting between them. The CDR3 sequence is 12 residues long. Germline V lookup: CDR1 SQVTM, CDR2 ANQGSEA. The CDR3 DNA reads as TGCAGCGTTGAACACGTCGCGGGCGAGCAGTACTTC. Its translation is CSVEHVAGEQYF.

This clonotype came up a few times. V is TRBV9 and J is TRBJ2-2; 7 bases fit TRBD1. The CDR3 contains 15 residues. Unmatched junction bases numbered 5, after V lost 2 bases and J lost 4 bases. CDR1 SGDLS and CDR2 YYNGEE come from the germline V gene. CDR3 nucleotide sequence: TGTGCCAGCAGCGTCCTGACAGGGACCACCGGGGAGCTGTTTTTT. Encoded protein: CASSVLTGTTGELFF.

This clonotype was recorded at least ten times. The chain recombines TRBV20-1 with TRBJ2-7; 9 bases line up with TRBD1. The V and J ends lost 6 bases and 2 bases, in that order; junction bases with no gene match: 5. The CDR3 totals 13 residues. CDR1 is DFQATT, CDR2 SNEGSKA, per germline (reference sequence). Here the CDR3 reads CSAEGTGTYEQYV. CDR3 in DNA: TGCAGTGCAGAGGGGACAGGGACCTACGAGCAGTACGTC.